Ten or more counts support the clone carrying this T cell receptor beta chain. Its antigen is not identified. This sample is drawn from a study of shared clonotypes between healthy human individuals. For the study at large: Per donor, three plates held CD4 naive cells, three held CD4 memory, two held CD8 naive and one held CD8 memory. Study-level findings and limits: With a handful of donors compared, approximately 5% of naive CD4 clonotypes were shared.

Clones were sequenced by immunoSEQ multiplex PCR, and TCRdb holds only the in-frame ones, with some missing. The sample has 650,000 to 750,000 clones; approximately 75% are singletons. V lost 1 base to trimming and J lost 6 bases, with 10 bases between them. The V gene's germline CDR1 is LNHNV and CDR2 YYDKDF (reference sequence). CDR3 length: 13 amino acids. Healthy and HIV-negative, the adult donors had no recent acute infections or vaccinations. Specimen: memory CD4+ T cells sorted from blood. Subset: CD45RA-negative fraction. This sequence originates from a woman in her twenties or thirties in good health. The J gene is TRBJ2-7, the V gene TRBV15; D is undetermined. CDR3 DNA: TGTGCCACCAGCAGAGTGCCGTCCGGCGAGCAGTACTTC. Amino acids: CATSRVPSGEQYF. The full variable domain, in which reference TRBV15 and TRBJ2-7 provide the parts outside the CDR3, is DAMVIQNPRYQVTQFGKPVTLSCSQTLNHNVMYWYQQKSSQAPKLLFHYYDKDFNNEADTPDNFQSRRPNTSFCFLDIRSPGLGDTAMYLCATSRVPSGEQYFGPGTRLTVT.